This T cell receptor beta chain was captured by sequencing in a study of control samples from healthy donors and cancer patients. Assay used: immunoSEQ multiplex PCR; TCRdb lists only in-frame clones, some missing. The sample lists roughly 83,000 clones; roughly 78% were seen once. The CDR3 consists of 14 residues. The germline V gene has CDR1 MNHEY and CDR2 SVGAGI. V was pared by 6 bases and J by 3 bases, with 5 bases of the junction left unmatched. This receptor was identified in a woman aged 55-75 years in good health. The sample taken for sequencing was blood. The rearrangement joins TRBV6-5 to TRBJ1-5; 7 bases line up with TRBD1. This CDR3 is CASSTGQLNQPQHF. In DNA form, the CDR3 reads TGTGCCAGCAGCACGGGACAGCTCAATCAGCCCCAGCATTTT.